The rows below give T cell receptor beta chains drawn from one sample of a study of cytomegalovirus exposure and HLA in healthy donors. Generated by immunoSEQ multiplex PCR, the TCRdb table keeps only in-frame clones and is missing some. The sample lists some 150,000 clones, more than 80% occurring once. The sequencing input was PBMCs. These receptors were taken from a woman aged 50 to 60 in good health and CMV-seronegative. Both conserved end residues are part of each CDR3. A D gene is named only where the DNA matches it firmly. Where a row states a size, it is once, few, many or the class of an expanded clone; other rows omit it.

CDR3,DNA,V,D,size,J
CASSPSPVRGYTF,TGTGCCAGCTCACCTTCCCCCGTGCGTGGCTACACCTTC,TRBV18,-,-,TRBJ1-2
CASSRGQQETQYF,TGTGCCAGTAGTAGGGGACAGCAAGAGACCCAGTACTTC,TRBV19,TRBD1,once,TRBJ2-5
CASRDTSGSPYEQYF,TGCGCCAGCAGGGACACTAGCGGGAGCCCCTACGAGCAGTACTTC,TRBV5-1,TRBD2,few,TRBJ2-7
CASSYPGQSLYEQYF,TGTGCCAGCAGTTACCCGGGACAGTCCCTATACGAGCAGTACTTC,TRBV2,TRBD1,-,TRBJ2-7
CASSLVGTGVGANVLTF,TGTGCCAGCAGCTTAGTGGGGACAGGGGTAGGGGCCAACGTCCTGACTTTC,TRBV7-2,TRBD1,once,TRBJ2-6
CASRTRGQGNTEAFF,TGTGCCAGCAGGACGCGGGGCCAGGGGAACACTGAAGCTTTCTTT,TRBV6-1,-,-,TRBJ1-1
CASSLTGGTKETQYF,TGTGCCAGCAGCTTAACAGGGGGCACCAAAGAGACCCAGTACTTC,TRBV7-9,TRBD1,-,TRBJ2-5
CASSLEGQIYEQYF,TGCGCCAGCAGCTTGGAGGGACAGATCTACGAGCAGTACTTC,TRBV5-1,TRBD1,-,TRBJ2-7
CSARDPPEAFF,TGCAGTGCTAGAGATCCCCCGGAGGCTTTCTTT,TRBV20-1,-,-,TRBJ1-1
CASSTGEGGVQYF,TGTGCCAGCAGTACGGGGGAAGGCGGCGTGCAGTATTTT,TRBV6-4,-,-,TRBJ2-3
CASSMDRGRYGYTF,TGTGCCAGCAGCATGGACAGGGGTCGTTATGGCTACACCTTC,TRBV2,TRBD1,once,TRBJ1-2
CASSLDGGVDNEQFF,TGTGCCAGCAGCTTGGATGGGGGGGTGGATAATGAGCAGTTCTTC,TRBV5-4,TRBD2,-,TRBJ2-1
CASRRQGNYGYTF,TGTGCCAGCAGAAGACAGGGAAACTATGGCTACACCTTC,TRBV27,TRBD1,-,TRBJ1-2
CASSGDRLTGINNEQFF,TGTGCCAGCAGCGGTGATCGTCTCACAGGGATTAACAATGAGCAGTTCTTC,TRBV7-6,-,-,TRBJ2-1
CASRGGARYGYTF,TGTGCCAGCAGGGGGGGGGCGCGCTATGGCTACACCTTC,TRBV6-5,-,few,TRBJ1-2
CASSPTGGEAFF,TGTGCCAGCAGCCCAACAGGGGGGGAAGCTTTCTTT,TRBV7-9,TRBD1,-,TRBJ1-1
CASSQGNTEAFF,TGTGCCAGCAGCCAGGGGAACACTGAAGCTTTCTTT,TRBV9,-,once,TRBJ1-1
CASRGGKYNEQFF,TGTGCCAGCAGGGGCGGGAAGTACAATGAGCAGTTCTTC,TRBV28,-,-,TRBJ2-1
CASSLRRHRKAQETQYF,TGTGCCAGCAGCTTGAGAAGACACCGAAAGGCCCAAGAGACCCAGTACTTC,TRBV5-6,-,few,TRBJ2-5
CASSQRGASGADTQYF,TGTGCCAGCAGCCAGCGGGGGGCCTCTGGGGCAGATACGCAGTATTTT,TRBV11-2,TRBD2,-,TRBJ2-3
CASSVGAGDIQYF,TGTGCCAGCAGCGTAGGGGCAGGGGACATTCAGTACTTC,TRBV9,-,few,TRBJ2-4
CASSQPRSAANEQFF,TGCGCCAGCAGCCAACCTAGGTCCGCTGCCAATGAGCAGTTCTTC,TRBV4-3,-,-,TRBJ2-1